The entry that follows covers one T cell receptor beta chain sequence. The sample originates from a study of blood T cell repertoires in COVID-19. Whole-study context: Some COVID-19 samples were acute and others convalescent; all came from the United States, Italy and Spain. Sample material is recorded as cDNA or gDNA derived from T cells, B-cell-depleted T cells, or PBMCs.

Methods used by the authors: Amplification with reference gene primers provided the estimates of nucleated cell counts. Clones were sequenced by immunoSEQ multiplex PCR, and TCRdb holds only the in-frame ones, with some missing. That table gives V, J and clone size, and the DNA gave D and trimming. The profile shows some 70,000 clones, around 83% of them singletons. The V gene's germline CDR1 is LNHDA and CDR2 SQIVND (reference sequence). The CDR3 loop spans 14 amino acids. The ends were cut back, 0 bases at V and 0 bases at J, with 6 bases in the middle. Material for sequencing was peripheral blood. The TCR sequence derives from a man between 45 and 60 years old with active COVID-19. The J gene is TRBJ2-7, the V gene TRBV19; D not certain. The CDR3 bases are TGTGCCAGTAGTATAGACACGAGCTCCTACGAGCAGTACTTC. This translates into CASSIDTSSYEQYF.